This TCR beta chain was retrieved from a study of blood T cell repertoires in COVID-19. At the level of the study: COVID-19 samples collected from the United States, Italy and Spain covered acute and convalescent phases. The cDNA or gDNA used as material had been derived from T cells, B-cell-depleted T cells, or PBMCs.

In the authors' methods: Cell counts per sample came from amplifying reference gene primers. TCRdb's copy holds only in-frame clones and misses some; the assay was immunoSEQ multiplex PCR. That table supplies the V and J calls and clone size; D and trimming were determined from the DNA. The repertoire holds a few hundred thousand clones, with 80% to 90% as singletons. Sequenced: peripheral blood. The origin of this receptor is a woman aged 55-69 years who had recovered from COVID-19.

DNA of the CDR3: TGTGCCAGCAGCTTAGGCGGGACTAGCGAGGTTACGCAGTATTTT. It is translated as CASSLGGTSEVTQYF. This sequence joins TRBV11-3 and TRBJ2-3; 10 bases are shared with TRBD2. The CDR3 length is 15 residues. CDR1 and CDR2 (germline): SGHNT, YENEEA. The J segment lost 8 bases and the V segment lost 1 base, leaving 6 bases of the junction unmatched.